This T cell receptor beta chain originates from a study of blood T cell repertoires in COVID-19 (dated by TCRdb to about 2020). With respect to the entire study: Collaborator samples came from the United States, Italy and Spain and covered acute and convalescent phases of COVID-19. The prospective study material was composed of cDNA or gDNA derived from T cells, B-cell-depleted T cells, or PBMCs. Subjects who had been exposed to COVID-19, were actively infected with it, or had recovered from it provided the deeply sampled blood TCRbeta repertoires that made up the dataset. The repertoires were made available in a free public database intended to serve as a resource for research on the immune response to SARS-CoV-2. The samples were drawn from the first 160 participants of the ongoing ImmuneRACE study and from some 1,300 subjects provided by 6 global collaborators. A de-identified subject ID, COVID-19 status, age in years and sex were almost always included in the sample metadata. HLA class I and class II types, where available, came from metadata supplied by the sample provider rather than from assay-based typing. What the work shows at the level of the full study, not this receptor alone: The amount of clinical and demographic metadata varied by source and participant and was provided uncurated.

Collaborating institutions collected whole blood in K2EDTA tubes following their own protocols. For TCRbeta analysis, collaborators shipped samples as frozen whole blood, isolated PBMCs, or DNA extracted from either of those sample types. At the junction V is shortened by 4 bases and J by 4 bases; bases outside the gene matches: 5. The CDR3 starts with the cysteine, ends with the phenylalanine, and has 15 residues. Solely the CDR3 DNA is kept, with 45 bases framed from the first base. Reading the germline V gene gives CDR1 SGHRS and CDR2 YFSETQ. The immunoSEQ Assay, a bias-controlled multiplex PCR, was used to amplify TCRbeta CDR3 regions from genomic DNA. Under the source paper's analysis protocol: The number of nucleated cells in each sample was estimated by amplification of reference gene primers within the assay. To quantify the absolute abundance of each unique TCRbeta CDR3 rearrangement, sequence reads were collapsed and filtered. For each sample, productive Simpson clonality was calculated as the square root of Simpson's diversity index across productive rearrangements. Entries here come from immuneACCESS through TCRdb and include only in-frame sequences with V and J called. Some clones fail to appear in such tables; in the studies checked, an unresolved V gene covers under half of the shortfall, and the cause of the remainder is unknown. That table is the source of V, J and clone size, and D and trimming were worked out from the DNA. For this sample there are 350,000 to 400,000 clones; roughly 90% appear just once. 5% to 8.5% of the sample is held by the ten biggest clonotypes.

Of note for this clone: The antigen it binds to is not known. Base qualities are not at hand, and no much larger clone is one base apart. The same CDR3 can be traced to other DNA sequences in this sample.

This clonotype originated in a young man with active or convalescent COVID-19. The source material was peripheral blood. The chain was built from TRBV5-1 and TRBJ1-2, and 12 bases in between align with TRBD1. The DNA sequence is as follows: TGCGCCAGCAGCCCAGGGACAGGGGGCGGCTATGGCTACACCTTC. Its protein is CASSPGTGGGYGYTF.